This T cell receptor beta chain was found in a study of T-cell memory formation after mild COVID-19. Study-level information: In these data, TCR clusters were largely donor specific.

V dropped 10 bases and J dropped 2; count of bases not matched to a gene: 10. Per the germline V gene, CDR1 is MNHNS and CDR2 is SASEGT. The CDR3 length is 15 residues. Remarks on this clonotype: The antigen is unknown.

Study results and limitations: Of the contracting clones, CD4+ ones lay mainly in CM and EM, and CD8+ ones in EMRA. The appearance of some responding clones in pre-infection memory suggested that cross-reactive memory joined.

TCRdb fed the 5' RACE reads into MiXCR, producing one record per CDR3 protein. Of fewer than 450,000 distinct CDR3 sequences listed, more than 20% are singletons. Sequencing used PBMCs or a T cell subset sorted from them (not recorded which). This clonotype was obtained from an adult woman who had mild COVID-19 (a few samples of this study predate the infection). Cell type and time point are not known. The V and J genes are TRBV6-1 and TRBJ2-3; TRBD2 aligns across 9 bases. This CDR3 reads CATGPQRGDTDTQYF. The CDR3 bases are TGTGCCACCGGACCACAGCGGGGGGACACAGATACGCAGTATTTT.